The 17 T cell receptor beta chains below all came from one sample that was sequenced in a study of control samples from healthy donors and cancer patients (TCRdb year 2020). Library preparation employed the immunoSEQ multiplex PCR assay. TCRdb re-hosts the immuneACCESS table, in-frame sequences only. Its copies lack some clones; in the studies checked, an unresolved V gene accounts for under half of them, and the cause for the rest is not known. The sample table lists about 130,000 clones, 75% to 95% of them with a count of one. In total, the top ten clones hold more than 6.5% of the sample. Sequencing used blood. Every receptor here comes from a man aged 18 to 29 in good health.

The rearrangement joins TRBV11-3 to TRBJ1-1; D may be TRBD1 (5 bases). Deletions cut 3 bases from V and 8 bases from J, with 16 bases between. Germline V lookup: CDR1 SGHNT, CDR2 YENEEA. CDR3 length equals 14 residues. The CDR3, as DNA: TGTGCCAGCAGCTTCCGAGGGGATTCGCCCGAAGCTTTCTTT. It specifies CASSFRGDSPEAFF.

The chain joins TRBV6-6 to TRBJ2-7, with D possibly matching TRBD1 (6 bases). The germline CDR1 and CDR2 sequences are MNHNY and SVGAGI (reference sequence). Trimming shortened V by 6 bases and J by 5 bases, and 17 bases separated the two germline ends. The CDR3 consists of 14 residues. The CDR3 DNA follows: TGTGCCAGCAGCAAAGAGGGGGTTTCAAACGAGCAGTACTTC. Its translation: CASSKEGVSNEQYF.

In DNA, the CDR3 is TGTGCCACCAGTGTGTTGGTGACAGGGGAATTCTCCTACGAGCAGTACTTC. Its translation: CATSVLVTGEFSYEQYF. The rearrangement links TRBV15 to TRBJ2-7; 8 bases align to TRBD1. The trim removed 6 bases at V and 0 bases at J, leaving 13 bases unmatched. CDR3 length: 17 amino acids. Per germline, CDR1 LNHNV and CDR2 YYDKDF (reference sequence).

This CDR3 reads CASGDSHTEAFF. CDR3 sequence (DNA): TGTGCCAGCGGGGACAGTCACACTGAAGCTTTCTTT. The chain is built from TRBV27 and TRBJ1-1, with 7 bases lining up with TRBD1. The trim removed 8 bases at V and 3 bases at J, leaving 3 bases unmatched. Per the germline V gene, CDR1 is MNHEY and CDR2 is SMNVEV (reference sequence). The CDR3 sequence is 12 residues long.

The chain recombines TRBV7-9 with TRBJ2-1, with D perhaps matching TRBD2 (6 bases). The CDR3 is made up of 15 amino acids. V dropped 8 bases and J dropped 1 base, with 15 bases sitting between them. CDR1 SEHNR and CDR2 FQNEAQ come from the germline V gene (reference sequence). The CDR3 sequence is CASQPRGKSYNEQFF. DNA of the CDR3: TGTGCCAGCCAGCCCCGCGGGAAGTCCTACAATGAGCAGTTCTTC.

This chain joins TRBV5-1 and TRBJ2-7, with D possibly TRBD2 on 5 matching bases. Germline V CDR1 and CDR2: SGHRS, YFSETQ. This CDR3 comprises 14 residues. V was pared by 0 bases and J by 0 bases, with 7 bases between. The CDR3 spells CASSLVDFSYEQYF. The CDR3, as DNA: TGCGCCAGCAGCTTGGTGGACTTCTCCTACGAGCAGTACTTC.

The V call is TRBV20-1, the J call TRBJ1-5; tentatively, D is TRBD1 (5 bases). The CDR3 extends over 16 amino acids. Between the trimmed V and J ends, which lost 3 bases and 1 base, there was a span of 16 bases. The germline V gene has CDR1 DFQATT and CDR2 SNEGSKA (reference sequence). This chain's CDR3 is CSASRFQGTSNQPQHF. CDR3 DNA: TGCAGTGCTAGTAGGTTTCAGGGAACAAGCAATCAGCCCCAGCATTTT.

The J gene is TRBJ2-7, the V gene TRBV5-6; D is unclear. This CDR3 is built from 14 residues. V was cut by 1 base and J by 2 bases, with 10 bases left in between. The V gene's germline CDR1 is SGHDT and CDR2 YYEEEE. CDR3 in amino acids: CASSLSPKTYEQYF. In nucleotides, the CDR3 is TGTGCCAGCAGCTTGTCCCCCAAAACCTACGAGCAGTACTTC.

The sample holds one count of this clone. This CDR3 is CASSPPRQGRNTEAFF. The DNA of the CDR3 is TGTGCCAGCTCACCACCTCGACAGGGTAGGAACACTGAAGCTTTCTTT. This chain connects TRBV18 to TRBJ1-1; 7 bases align to TRBD1. V was pared by 0 bases and J by 1 base, with 5 bases of the junction left unmatched. The germline V gene has CDR1 KGHSH and CDR2 LQKENI. The CDR3 spans 16 residues. The variable domain in full, completed from reference TRBV18 and TRBJ1-1, reads NAGVMQNPRHLVRRRGQEARLRCSPMKGHSHVYWYRQLPEEGLKFMVYLQKENIIDESGMPKERFSAEFPKEGPSILRIQQVVRGDSAAYFCASSPPRQGRNTEAFFGQGTRLTVV.

As concerns this clone: Distinct nucleotide sequences in the sample also encode this CDR3. The chain employs TRBV7-9 and TRBJ1-3; unclear D gene. The ends were cut back, 1 base at V and 2 bases at J, with 3 bases in the middle. CDR1 and CDR2 (germline): SEHNR, FQNEAQ (reference sequence). The length of the CDR3 is 13 residues. This CDR3 is CASSLGPGNTIYF. The CDR3 region has the DNA TGTGCCAGCAGCTTAGGACCTGGAAACACCATATATTTT. Drawing the rest from reference TRBV7-9 and TRBJ1-3, the complete variable domain is DTGVSQNPRHKITKRGQNVTFRCDPISEHNRLYWYRQTLGQGPEFLTYFQNEAQLEKSRLLSDRFSAERPKGSFSTLEIQRTEQGDSAMYLCASSLGPGNTIYFGEGSWLTVV.

The rearrangement uses TRBV6-5 and TRBJ1-2, with 8 bases aligning to TRBD1. The CDR3 spans 15 residues. Trimming removed 2 bases from V and 5 bases from J; junction bases left unmatched: 7. Germline CDR1 reads MNHEY; CDR2 reads SVGAGI. The chain's CDR3 is CASSYDGTGAYGYTF. In DNA, the CDR3 is TGTGCCAGCAGTTACGACGGGACAGGCGCGTATGGCTACACCTTC.

V usage is TRBV6-5 and J usage is TRBJ1-1, with a weak D call TRBD1 (6 bases). The CDR3 consists of 14 residues. V shed 7 bases and J shed 0 bases, with 12 bases lying between them. The germline V gene has CDR1 MNHEY and CDR2 SVGAGI. The CDR3 protein is CASKAGGVNTEAFF. The CDR3 DNA follows: TGTGCCAGCAAGGCGGGGGGCGTGAACACTGAAGCTTTCTTT.

This chain joins TRBV14 and TRBJ2-3; D remains ambiguous. V was clipped by 5 bases and J by 6 bases, with 12 bases between them. There are 13 residues in the CDR3. The V gene's germline CDR1 is SGHDN and CDR2 FVKESK. CDR3 sequence reads: CASSRRPVDTQYF. The CDR3 region has the DNA TGTGCCAGCAGCAGACGGCCCGTGGATACGCAGTATTTT.

V usage is TRBV18 and J usage is TRBJ1-1; 7 nucleotides agree with TRBD1. Germline V CDR1 and CDR2: KGHSH, LQKENI. This CDR3 spans 15 amino acids. With 3 bases clipped from V and 5 bases from J, the junction kept 9 bases outside the gene matches. For the CDR3, the DNA is TGTGCCAGCTCACCGAGGGGTCCAGGGGGTACTGAAGCTTTCTTT. Protein sequence: CASSPRGPGGTEAFF.

This clone was found a few times. V gene TRBV2 combines with J gene TRBJ1-1, with D maybe TRBD1 (5 bases). The CDR3 totals 13 residues. Germline lookup yields CDR1 SNHLY and CDR2 FYNNEI. Trimming stripped 11 bases from V and 1 base from J, with 14 bases between. CDR3 in amino acids: CAGKGTENTEAFF. For the CDR3, the DNA is TGTGCCGGCAAGGGGACCGAGAACACTGAAGCTTTCTTT.

The CDR3 nucleotides are TGTGCCAGCTCAACGGCGAGCAATCAGCCCCAGCATTTT. It is translated as CASSTASNQPQHF. V usage is TRBV18 and J usage is TRBJ1-5; D not certain. CDR3 length equals 13 residues. Trimming took off 5 bases at V and 1 base at J, with 6 bases between the two ends. Germline V gene data show CDR1 as KGHSH and CDR2 as LQKENI.

This clone was seen once. The genes are TRBV7-2 and TRBJ2-7; 9 bases map to TRBD1. The ends lost 4 bases at V and 2 bases at J; junction bases unmatched: 6. The CDR3 consists of 15 residues. Germline V gene lookup returns CDR1 SGHTA and CDR2 FQGNSA. Written as DNA, the CDR3 is TGTGCCAGCAGCTGGGACAGGGAGGCAACCTACGAGCAGTACTTC. It is translated as CASSWDREATYEQYF.